The 9 T cell receptor beta chains given below trace back to one sample, sequenced in a study of OX40 agonist ivuxolimab in advanced cancers. Produced via immunoSEQ multiplex PCR; TCRdb's table is partial and in-frame only. The sample records 8,000 to 11,000 clones, over 65% being singletons. The source material was CD4+ or CD8+ T cells sorted from blood, sampled in a trial of the OX40 agonist ivuxolimab. These receptors all come from an adult with an advanced solid tumor such as melanoma, head and neck, liver or kidney cancer.

This clone was detected a few times. This sequence joins TRBV6-1 and TRBJ1-2; D perhaps matches TRBD1 (6 bases). The ends were cut back, 1 base at V and 7 bases at J, with 7 bases in the middle. The CDR3 loop spans 12 amino acids. Germline V CDR1 and CDR2: MNHNS, SASEGT. The CDR3 DNA reads as TGTGCCAGCAGTGAAGACAGGGCTGGCTACACCTTC. Amino acids: CASSEDRAGYTF.

V usage is TRBV19 and J usage is TRBJ2-5; D remains unclear. The CDR3 is 14 residues long. Germline loops: CDR1 LNHDA, CDR2 SQIVND (reference sequence). V was pared by 5 bases and J by 5 bases, with 15 bases between. The CDR3 region has the DNA TGTGCCAGTAGTCCAGACCCCATACTGGAGACCCAGTACTTC. It specifies CASSPDPILETQYF.

This clone showed up just once. DNA of the CDR3: TGTGCCAGCAGTGCCGGCAGGAACAATGAGCAGTTCTTC. Protein product: CASSAGRNNEQFF. The genes are TRBV6-4 and TRBJ2-1; D is uncertain. V was clipped by 4 bases and J by 5 bases, with 9 bases between them. The CDR3 has 13 residues. Germline CDR1 reads MRHNA; CDR2 reads SNTAGT.

This rearrangement joins TRBV11-2 to TRBJ2-7; no clear D gene. Germline assignment: CDR1 SGHAT and CDR2 FQNNGV. With 5 bases removed from V and 7 bases from J, the gap between germline ends came to 9 bases. This CDR3 has 11 amino acids. The CDR3 loop reads CASSKGLEQYF. The CDR3 region has the DNA TGTGCCAGCAGCAAAGGGTTGGAGCAGTACTTC. The full variable domain, with the rest looked up from reference TRBV11-2 and TRBJ2-7, is EAGVAQSPRYKIIEKRQSVAFWCNPISGHATLYWYQQILGQGPKLLIQFQNNGVVDDSQLPKDRFSAERLKGVDSTLKIQPAKLEDSAVYLCASSKGLEQYFGPGTRLTVT.

This clone was seen a single time. The chain uses TRBV28 and TRBJ1-5, with unresolved D. This CDR3 has 14 residues. V lost 5 bases, J lost 3 bases, and 11 bases lay in between. The germline V gene has CDR1 MDHEN and CDR2 SYDVKM. The CDR3 DNA reads as TGTGCCAGCAGTCCGGGTGAACCCAATCAGCCCCAGCATTTT. This encodes CASSPGEPNQPQHF.

Only a few counts were recorded for this clone. V usage is TRBV9 and J usage is TRBJ2-5, with 11 bases that match TRBD1. The CDR3 consists of 15 residues. CDR1 and CDR2 from the germline V gene are SGDLS and YYNGEE. Trimming cost V 3 bases and J 5 bases; bases outside gene matches: 6. This CDR3 reads CASSGGQGAGETQYF. DNA for the CDR3: TGTGCCAGCAGCGGTGGACAGGGGGCTGGGGAGACCCAGTACTTC.

This clone turned up a few times. The gene calls are TRBV7-9 and TRBJ2-3; 9 bases are a match to TRBD2. The V gene end was trimmed by 1 base and the J gene end by 5 bases; junction bases not matched to a gene: 7. Germline V CDR1 and CDR2: SEHNR, FQNEAQ (reference sequence). CDR3 length equals 16 residues. This CDR3 is CASSLEPLAGLDTQYF. The CDR3, as DNA: TGTGCCAGCAGCTTAGAGCCCCTAGCGGGATTAGATACGCAGTATTTT.

This sequence joins TRBV5-5 and TRBJ2-1, with 9 bases aligning to TRBD1. CDR1 and CDR2 from the germline V gene are SGHKS and YYEKEE (reference sequence). V gave up 3 bases and J gave up 4 bases; unmatched junction bases: 11. The CDR3 has 17 amino acids. CDR3 in DNA: TGTGCCAGCAGCTACTGGACAGGGGTCAATCCTTACAATGAGCAGTTCTTC. This sequence encodes CASSYWTGVNPYNEQFF.

This CDR3 reads CASRRVYGAYNEQFF. In nucleotides, the CDR3 is TGTGCCAGCAGGCGCGTTTATGGGGCCTACAATGAGCAGTTCTTC. The J gene is TRBJ2-1, the V gene TRBV27; no clear D gene. In germline, CDR1 is MNHEY, CDR2 SMNVEV (reference sequence). Trimming took 6 bases from V and 2 from J, leaving 14 bases between them. The CDR3 runs 15 residues.